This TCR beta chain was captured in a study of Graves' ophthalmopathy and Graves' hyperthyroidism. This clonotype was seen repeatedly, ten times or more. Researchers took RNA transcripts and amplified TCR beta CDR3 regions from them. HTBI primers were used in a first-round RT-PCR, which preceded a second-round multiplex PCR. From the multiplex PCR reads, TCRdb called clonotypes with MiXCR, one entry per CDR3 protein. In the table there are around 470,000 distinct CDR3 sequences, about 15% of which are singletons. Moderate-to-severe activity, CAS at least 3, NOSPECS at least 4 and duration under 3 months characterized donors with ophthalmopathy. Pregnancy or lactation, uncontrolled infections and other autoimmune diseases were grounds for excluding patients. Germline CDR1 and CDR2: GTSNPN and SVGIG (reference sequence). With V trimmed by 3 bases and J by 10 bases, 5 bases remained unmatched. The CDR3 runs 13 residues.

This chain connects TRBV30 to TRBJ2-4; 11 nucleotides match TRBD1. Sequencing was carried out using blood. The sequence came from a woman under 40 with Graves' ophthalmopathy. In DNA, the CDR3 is TGTGCCTGGAGCCCCCGGGACAGGGGGATTCAGTACTTC. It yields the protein CAWSPRDRGIQYF.